This T cell receptor beta chain was found in a study of blood T cell repertoires in COVID-19. The wider study: The United States, Italy and Spain supplied acute and convalescent COVID-19 samples.

Participant ages covered roughly 18 to 89 years across some 25 US areas. Sequencing was performed with immunoSEQ multiplex PCR; in TCRdb, only in-frame clones are kept and a portion is missing. This table has more than 400,000 clones, about 90% appearing once. Germline V gene lookup returns CDR1 LNHDA and CDR2 SQIVND (reference sequence). With 1 base removed from V and 0 bases from J, the gap between germline ends came to 10 bases. The CDR3 loop spans 16 amino acids. The TCR was taken from a man aged 18 to 29 who had recovered from COVID-19. What was sequenced was PBMCs or T cells enriched from blood (not recorded which). The genes are TRBV19 and TRBJ2-1; D remains unclear. The CDR3 spells CASSIVALSSYNEQFF. CDR3 DNA sequence: TGTGCCAGTAGTATAGTAGCCCTGAGCTCCTACAATGAGCAGTTCTTC.